This TCR beta chain comes out of a study of CD8 T cells in Susac syndrome. This clonotype appeared a few times. With random hexamers, reverse transcription was performed on about 0.5 to 1 ug of RNA. TCRdb re-derived calls from the immunoSEQ multiplex PCR reads in MiXCR, one entry per CDR3 protein. Among under 150,000 distinct CDR3 sequences listed, more than 90% were seen once. Sequences were obtained from CD4+ T cells from PBMCs. The origin of this receptor is a human donor with Susac syndrome.

CDR3 in amino acids: CASSQIRGEQYF. DNA of the CDR3: TGTGCCAGCAGCCAGATTCGGGGCGAGCAGTACTTC. The chain is built from TRBV3-1 and TRBJ2-7, with TRBD2 as a possible D gene (5 bases). Germline V gene data show CDR1 as LGHDT and CDR2 as YNNKEL (reference sequence). The CDR3 is made up of 12 amino acids. Trimming took 3 bases from V and 6 from J, leaving 9 bases between them.